These T cell receptor beta chains were read from a single sample in a study of post-analysis software for immune sequencing data. TCRdb reanalysed the PCR reads using MiXCR and keeps one entry per CDR3 protein. The sample has roughly 580,000 distinct CDR3 sequences; roughly 40% are singletons. The sequencing sample was made of blood. The source is a girl aged 5-17 years with multiple sclerosis. Each CDR3 is given with its conserved first and last residue. D genes are given only for firm matches. Clone size appears in some rows only: once, few, many, or a class for an expanded clone.

>NA|13|TRBJ2-1|TRBV12-3/TRBV12-4|NA
CASSYSGRNEQFF
TGTGCCAGCAGTTACAGCGGGCGTAATGAGCAGTTCTTC
>NA|15|TRBJ2-7|TRBV7-9|NA
CASSPTGIGVWEQYF
TGTGCCAGCAGCCCCACCGGGATAGGGGTATGGGAGCAGTACTTC
>once|15|TRBJ2-3|TRBV27|NA
CASTDGASVPDTQYF
TGTGCCAGCACCGACGGAGCGTCGGTGCCAGATACGCAGTATTTT
>NA|16|TRBJ2-1|TRBV5-1|TRBD2
CASSLGTSGRTNEQFF
TGCGCCAGCAGCTTGGGTACTAGCGGGAGAACGAATGAGCAGTTCTTC
>NA|13|TRBJ2-1|TRBV12-3/TRBV12-4|TRBD2
CASSLVLAAEQFF
TGTGCCAGCAGTTTAGTACTAGCGGCTGAGCAGTTCTTC
>NA|15|TRBJ1-5|TRBV27|NA
CASRLRGGASQPQHF
TGTGCCAGCCGTCTCCGCGGGGGGGCCAGTCAGCCCCAGCATTTT
>NA|13|TRBJ1-2|TRBV6-5|NA
CASSYSFDYGYTF
TGTGCCAGCAGTTACTCGTTTGACTATGGCTACACCTTC
>NA|16|TRBJ2-1|TRBV6-1|TRBD1
CASSGTGISSYNEQFF
TGTGCCAGCTCCGGGACAGGGATTAGCTCCTACAATGAGCAGTTCTTC
>NA|15|TRBJ2-1|TRBV15|NA
CATSLRDFTYNEQFF
TGTGCCACCAGCCTAAGGGATTTCACCTACAATGAGCAGTTCTTC
>NA|14|TRBJ1-5|TRBV6-6|NA
CASSYDQGKQPQHF
TGTGCCAGCAGTTACGACCAGGGAAAACAGCCCCAGCATTTT
>NA|18|TRBJ2-7|TRBV7-2|NA
CASSLGMEGGTPYYEQYF
TGTGCCAGCAGCTTAGGGATGGAGGGTGGGACTCCGTACTACGAGCAGTACTTC
>few|11|TRBJ2-4|TRBV20-1|NA
CSARAGGTQYF
TGCAGTGCTAGAGCCGGCGGCACTCAGTACTTC
>NA|17|TRBJ2-1|TRBV5-4|NA
CASSDPSTGSSYNEQFF
TGTGCCAGCAGCGATCCCTCGACGGGGAGCTCCTACAATGAGCAGTTCTTC
>few|16|TRBJ2-1|TRBV7-9|TRBD1
CASSSRPGQGKNEQFF
TGTGCCAGCAGCTCACGACCGGGACAGGGAAAAAATGAGCAGTTCTTC
>few|13|TRBJ2-1|TRBV6-5|TRBD2
CATKAGGYNEQFF
TGTGCCACTAAGGCGGGGGGCTACAATGAGCAGTTCTTC
>NA|16|TRBJ2-3|TRBV12-3/TRBV12-4|NA
CASTRGRGGLTDTQYF
TGTGCCAGCACCCGGGGGAGGGGGGGCCTCACAGATACGCAGTATTTT
>NA|11|TRBJ2-7|TRBV7-2|TRBD2
CASGGGHEQYF
TGTGCCAGCGGGGGGGGACACGAGCAGTACTTC
>NA|14|TRBJ2-7|TRBV20-1|TRBD1
CSARGTGDLSEQYF
TGCAGTGCTAGAGGGACAGGGGACCTCTCCGAGCAGTACTTC
>many|14|TRBJ1-5|TRBV12-3/TRBV12-4|TRBD1
CASSPDRGNQPQHF
TGTGCCAGCAGTCCAGACAGGGGAAATCAGCCCCAGCATTTT
>NA|8|TRBJ2-7|TRBV10-3|TRBD2
CRGDEQYF
TGTCGGGGGGACGAGCAGTACTTC
>NA|14|TRBJ2-5|TRBV12-3/TRBV12-4|NA
CASNRLVGQETQYF
TGTGCCAGCAACAGACTAGTGGGCCAGGAGACCCAGTACTTC
>NA|14|TRBJ2-7|TRBV5-5|NA
CASSIIREAYEQYF
TGTGCCAGCAGCATAATAAGAGAAGCCTACGAGCAGTACTTC
>few|16|TRBJ2-5|TRBV4-2|TRBD2
CASSQESAGVEETQYF
TGTGCCAGCAGCCAAGAGTCGGCGGGAGTGGAAGAGACCCAGTACTTC
>few|13|TRBJ1-5|TRBV20-1|NA
CSASRLEQGPQHF
TGCAGTGCTAGTAGACTCGAGCAGGGTCCCCAGCATTTT
>NA|14|TRBJ2-7|TRBV11-3|TRBD2
CASSLGGRGNEQYF
TGTGCCAGCAGCTTGGGCGGGAGGGGGAACGAGCAGTACTTC
>few|14|TRBJ2-5|TRBV9|NA
CASSVEVVQETQYF
TGTGCCAGCAGCGTAGAAGTCGTTCAAGAGACCCAGTACTTC
>NA|14|TRBJ2-5|TRBV7-9|TRBD1
CASSLTGAMETQYF
TGTGCCAGCAGCTTAACAGGGGCTATGGAGACCCAGTACTTC
>NA|16|TRBJ2-1|TRBV12-3/TRBV12-4|TRBD2
CASSASSGSGYNEQFF
TGTGCCAGCAGTGCCTCTAGCGGGAGTGGGTACAATGAGCAGTTCTTC
>NA|11|TRBJ2-3|TRBV4-1|NA
CASSQAGPQYF
TGCGCCAGCAGCCAAGCCGGGCCCCAGTATTTT
>NA|14|TRBJ1-1|TRBV7-9|NA
CASSSRAGQPEAFF
TGTGCCAGCAGCTCCAGGGCCGGGCAGCCTGAAGCTTTCTTT
>few|13|TRBJ2-7|TRBV27|NA
CASSHRVVGEQYF
TGTGCCAGCAGTCACAGGGTTGTGGGCGAGCAGTACTTC
>NA|17|TRBJ2-1|TRBV2|TRBD1
CASPLIKSRDSYNEQFF
TGTGCCAGCCCTTTGATCAAGTCTCGGGACAGCTACAATGAGCAGTTCTTC
>NA|16|TRBJ2-6|TRBV12-3/TRBV12-4|NA
CASSSILGTGANVLTF
TGTGCCAGCAGCTCTATCTTAGGGACTGGGGCCAACGTCCTGACTTTC
>few|15|TRBJ1-1|TRBV5-5|TRBD1
CASSFGQGINTEAFF
TGTGCCAGCAGCTTCGGACAGGGGATTAACACTGAAGCTTTCTTT
>NA|12|TRBJ2-3|TRBV7-2|NA
CASSRVADTQYF
TGTGCCAGCAGCCGCGTAGCTGATACGCAGTATTTT